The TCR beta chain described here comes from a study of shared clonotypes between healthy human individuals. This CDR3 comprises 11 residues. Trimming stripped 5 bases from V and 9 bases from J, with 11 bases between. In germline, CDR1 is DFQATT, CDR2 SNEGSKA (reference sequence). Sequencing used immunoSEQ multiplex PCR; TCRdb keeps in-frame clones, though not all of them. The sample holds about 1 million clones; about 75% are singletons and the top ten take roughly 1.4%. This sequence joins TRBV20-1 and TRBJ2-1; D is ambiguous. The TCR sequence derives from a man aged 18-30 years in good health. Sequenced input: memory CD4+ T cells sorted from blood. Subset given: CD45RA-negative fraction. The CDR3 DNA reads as TGCAGTGCTGGGGTCGAGGCTGAGCAGTTCTTC. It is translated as CSAGVEAEQFF.